This passage covers 27 T cell receptor beta chains from one sample sequenced in a study of T cells in Graves' hyperthyroidism and ophthalmopathy. The CDR3 regions of TCR beta were amplified from RNA transcripts. The primer set for the first-round RT-PCR of the TCR CDR3 was HTBI. One entry per CDR3 protein results from TCRdb running MiXCR on the multiplex PCR reads. In the table there are hundreds of thousands of distinct CDR3 sequences, around 21% of which are singletons. Sequencing was carried out using blood. The origin of the receptors is a man aged 25-45 years with Graves' ophthalmopathy.

The V gene is TRBV20-1, the J gene TRBJ1-3; D is unclear. The germline gives CDR1 DFQATT, CDR2 SNEGSKA (reference sequence). CDR3 length: 14 residues. V was pared by 6 bases and J by 0 bases, with 12 bases between. The CDR3 DNA sequence: TGCAGTGCCCCCACTCCTTTCTCTGGAAACACCATATATTTT. Translating it yields CSAPTPFSGNTIYF.

The chain recombines TRBV6-2 or TRBV6-3 with TRBJ2-7, with TRBD2 matching 7 bases. CDR1 is MNHEY, CDR2 SVGEGT, per germline. The CDR3 spans 12 residues. J was trimmed by 3 bases and V by 8 bases; bases with no gene match: 4. This CDR3 is CASASGDYEQYF. CDR3 in DNA: TGTGCCAGCGCTAGCGGTGACTACGAGCAGTACTTC.

This clonotype came up many times. The chain recombines TRBV12-3 or TRBV12-4 with TRBJ1-2; the D gene is possibly TRBD1 (6 bases). This CDR3 is built from 14 residues. The ends were cut back, 3 bases at V and 8 bases at J, with 16 bases in the middle. The CDR3 is CASSFPDSGDGYTF. CDR3 nucleotide sequence: TGTGCCAGCAGTTTCCCGGACAGCGGGGACGGCTACACCTTC.

In this sample, this clonotype turned up many times. The rearrangement uses TRBV7-9 and TRBJ2-7, with D maybe TRBD1 (5 bases). In germline, CDR1 is SEHNR, CDR2 FQNEAQ (reference sequence). This CDR3 is built from 12 residues. Between the trimmed V and J ends, which lost 1 base and 7 bases, there was a span of 8 bases. The DNA for the CDR3 is TGTGCCAGCAGCTTAGAAGGGGATGAGCAGTACTTC. Its protein product is CASSLEGDEQYF.

The gene calls are TRBV7-9 and TRBJ2-3; D may be TRBD2 (6 bases). This CDR3 contains 15 residues. Between the trimmed V and J ends, which lost 5 bases and 6 bases, there was a span of 18 bases. Germline V gives CDR1 SEHNR, CDR2 FQNEAQ (reference sequence). Here the CDR3 DNA reads TGTGCCAGCAGCCCACTTGGGGGGTCCGCTGATACGCAGTATTTT. It yields the protein CASSPLGGSADTQYF.

Notes on this clonotype: It is likely a read error, because the conserved phenylalanine at the end of the CDR3 is missing. The genes are TRBV7-3 and TRBJ2-1, with D possibly TRBD2 on 5 matching bases. The V and J ends lost 5 bases and 0 bases respectively, with 11 bases between them. Germline V lookup: CDR1 SGHTA, CDR2 FQGTGA. This CDR3 has 15 residues. CDR3 residues: CASSPRDSSYNEQFS. CDR3 in DNA: TGTGCCAGCAGCCCCCGGGATAGCTCCTACAATGAGCAGTTCTCC.

In this sample, this clonotype turned up many times. V gene TRBV7-9 combines with J gene TRBJ2-1; 12 positions agree with TRBD2. CDR1 is SEHNR and CDR2 is FQNEAQ in the germline V gene (reference sequence). The CDR3 spans 15 residues. Trimming cost V 3 bases and J 8 bases; bases outside gene matches: 5. The CDR3 DNA reads TGTGCCAGCAGCTTGACTAGCGGGAGTCTTCATGAGCAGTTCTTC. Amino acids: CASSLTSGSLHEQFF. The full variable domain, completed using reference TRBV7-9 and TRBJ2-1, is DTGVSQNPRHKITKRGQNVTFRCDPISEHNRLYWYRQTLGQGPEFLTYFQNEAQLEKSRLLSDRFSAERPKGSFSTLEIQRTEQGDSAMYLCASSLTSGSLHEQFFGPGTRLTVL.

This clonotype was seen a handful of times. The genes are TRBV6-2 or TRBV6-3 and TRBJ1-1; D is unclear. The CDR3 runs 13 residues. The ends were cut back, 0 bases at V and 5 bases at J, with 7 bases in the middle. The germline gives CDR1 MNHEY, CDR2 SVGEGT. DNA of the CDR3: TGTGCCAGCAGTTACTCGGGGTGGACTGAAGCTTTCTTT. As protein: CASSYSGWTEAFF.

The V and J genes are TRBV6-6 and TRBJ1-5; D is undetermined. The CDR3 contains 15 residues. Per the germline V gene, CDR1 is MNHNY and CDR2 is SVGAGI (reference sequence). Trimming took off 0 bases at V and 2 bases at J, with 8 bases between the two ends. The CDR3 DNA follows: TGTGCCAGCAGTTACTCGTCCGGACGCAATCAGCCCCAGCATTTT. Amino acid sequence: CASSYSSGRNQPQHF.

This clonotype has at least ten counts. This chain joins TRBV11-1 and TRBJ2-7; D is possibly TRBD2 (5 bases). The CDR3 extends over 13 amino acids. Looked up from germline, CDR1 is SGHAT and CDR2 is FQDESV (reference sequence). Trimming shortened V by 1 base and J by 3 bases, and 7 bases separated the two germline ends. The CDR3 is CASSLEEDYEQYF. The CDR3 nucleotides read TGTGCCAGCAGCTTAGAGGAGGACTACGAGCAGTACTTC.

J is TRBJ2-2 and V is TRBV27, with TRBD2 identical over 7 bases. In germline, CDR1 is MNHEY, CDR2 SMNVEV (reference sequence). CDR3 length equals 19 residues. The V and J ends lost 5 bases and 0 bases, in that order; junction bases with no gene match: 15. CDR3 residues: CASSRQNLAVGTNTGELFF. CDR3 nucleotide sequence: TGTGCCAGCAGTCGCCAGAATCTAGCGGTGGGGACGAACACCGGGGAGCTGTTTTTT.

CDR3 DNA: TGTGCCAGCAGTCCCCCAAGGCGAGGGAACTTAGGCTACACCTTC. Its translation: CASSPPRRGNLGYTF. The rearrangement joins TRBV28 to TRBJ1-2; no clear D gene. Germline-derived CDR1 and CDR2 are MDHEN and SYDVKM. The V gene lost 5 bases and the J gene lost 8 bases, with 21 bases spanning the gap. CDR3 length: 15 residues.

The chain links TRBV7-2 to TRBJ1-3, with 7 nucleotides matching TRBD1. This CDR3 has 15 residues. V shed 5 bases and J 2 bases; nucleotides not matched to a gene: 6. Germline CDR1 and CDR2: SGHTA and FQGNSA. The CDR3 protein is CASSQQGGAGNTIYF. The CDR3 coding sequence is TGTGCCAGCAGCCAGCAGGGGGGGGCTGGAAACACCATATATTTT. Looking up the rest from reference TRBV7-2 and TRBJ1-3 gives the full variable domain: GAGVSQSPSNKVTEKGKDVELRCDPISGHTALYWYRQSLGQGLEFLIYFQGNSAPDKSGLPSDRFSAERTGGSVSTLTIQRTQQEDSAVYLCASSQQGGAGNTIYFGEGSWLTVV.

The chain carries TRBV27 and TRBJ1-2; TRBD1 matches 7 bases. Germline CDR1 MNHEY, CDR2 SMNVEV (reference sequence). The CDR3 has 16 amino acids. V shed 0 bases, J shed 4 bases, and the junction held 8 bases outside the gene matches. CDR3: CASSLSSQGTSYGYTF. CDR3 sequence (DNA): TGTGCCAGCAGTTTATCCTCACAGGGGACGAGCTATGGCTACACCTTC.

This clonotype appeared a few times. The chain couples TRBV11-2 to TRBJ2-7; D is uncertain. The CDR3 has 17 residues. Germline CDR1 reads SGHAT; CDR2 reads FQNNGV. V shed 2 bases and J shed 2 bases, with 19 bases lying between them. DNA of the CDR3: TGTGCCAGCAGCTTAAGGTCTACCAGCGTAGAAACCTACGAGCAGTACTTC. It specifies CASSLRSTSVETYEQYF.

There are a few counts of this clonotype. This chain joins TRBV20-1 and TRBJ2-2; TRBD1 matches at 7 bases. The germline gives CDR1 DFQATT, CDR2 SNEGSKA (reference sequence). V shed 5 bases and J 2 bases; nucleotides not matched to a gene: 5. This CDR3 is built from 14 residues. This chain's CDR3 is CSAVRDSNTGELFF. In nucleotides, the CDR3 is TGCAGTGCTGTTAGGGACAGTAACACCGGGGAGCTGTTTTTT.

The chain combines TRBV19 with TRBJ1-1, with TRBD1 matching over 8 bases. The J segment lost 11 bases and the V segment lost 5 bases, leaving 13 bases of the junction unmatched. In germline, CDR1 is LNHDA, CDR2 SQIVND (reference sequence). This CDR3 region has 14 residues. CDR3 amino acids: CASSPSGSRTGAFF. The CDR3 DNA reads TGTGCCAGTAGTCCCTCGGGGTCCCGGACAGGGGCTTTCTTT.

The V and J genes are TRBV6-1 and TRBJ1-6; D is unresolved. Trimming left V 10 bases short and J 8 bases short, with 15 bases between. CDR1 and CDR2 (germline): MNHNS, SASEGT. CDR3 length: 13 residues. CDR3 sequence (DNA): TGTGCCACCTGCTCGTTTGGGGATTCACCCCTCCACTTT. This sequence encodes CATCSFGDSPLHF.

The chain employs TRBV19 and TRBJ1-1; 7 bases line up with TRBD1. This CDR3 comprises 15 residues. Germline V lookup: CDR1 LNHDA, CDR2 SQIVND (reference sequence). Germline trimming cut 4 bases from V and 4 bases from J; bases unmatched to any gene: 9. The CDR3 loop reads CASSTRQGWSTEAFF. The CDR3 DNA reads TGTGCCAGTAGTACCCGACAGGGTTGGAGCACTGAAGCTTTCTTT. The full variable domain, with the rest looked up from reference TRBV19 and TRBJ1-1, is DGGITQSPKYLFRKEGQNVTLSCEQNLNHDAMYWYRQDPGQGLRLIYYSQIVNDFQKGDIAEGYSVSREKKESFPLTVTSAQKNPTAFYLCASSTRQGWSTEAFFGQGTRLTVV.

This chain links TRBV30 with TRBJ1-5; 12 bases agree with TRBD1. Looked up from germline, CDR1 is GTSNPN and CDR2 is SVGIG (reference sequence). The V segment lost 3 bases and the J segment 4 bases; nucleotides outside the gene matches: 4. The CDR3 loop spans 15 amino acids. The CDR3 loop is CAWRGTGGANQPQHF. Written as DNA, the CDR3 is TGTGCCTGGAGGGGGACAGGGGGCGCGAATCAGCCCCAGCATTTT.

This sequence joins TRBV7-9 and TRBJ1-2; the match to TRBD1 covers 7 bases. The trim removed 5 bases at V and 7 bases at J, leaving 13 bases unmatched. This CDR3 spans 15 amino acids. The germline gives CDR1 SEHNR, CDR2 FQNEAQ (reference sequence). CDR3 in amino acids: CASSRLPDRMSGYTF. DNA of the CDR3: TGTGCCAGCAGCCGCCTCCCGGACAGGATGTCTGGCTACACCTTC.

The chain employs TRBV6-2 or TRBV6-3 and TRBJ2-1; 9 positions agree with TRBD1. This CDR3 is 17 amino acids long. Germline values: CDR1 MNHEY, CDR2 SVGEGT. V gave up 6 bases and J gave up 7 bases; unmatched junction bases: 16. CDR3 residues: CASSPFSRDREENEQFF. In nucleotides, the CDR3 is TGTGCCAGCAGCCCCTTTTCCCGGGACAGGGAAGAGAATGAGCAGTTCTTC.

This clonotype was seen a few times. The V gene is TRBV6-2 or TRBV6-3, the J gene TRBJ1-2, with D uncertain. CDR3 length: 13 amino acids. From germline, CDR1 is MNHEY and CDR2 SVGEGT. V dropped 6 bases and J dropped 4 bases, with 12 bases sitting between them. Here the CDR3 reads CASRHEWGYGYTF. The CDR3 bases are TGTGCCAGCAGACACGAGTGGGGCTATGGCTACACCTTC.

This clonotype was seen many times. The J gene is TRBJ2-1, the V gene TRBV28, with D maybe TRBD2 (5 bases). Trimming removed 6 bases at V and 10 bases at J, with 10 bases between. The CDR3 is made up of 11 amino acids. Per germline, CDR1 MDHEN and CDR2 SYDVKM. CDR3 loop: CASSFGGEQFF. CDR3 sequence (DNA): TGTGCCAGCAGCTTCGGAGGAGAGCAGTTCTTC.

The V gene is TRBV12-3 or TRBV12-4, the J gene TRBJ2-2; D uncertain. Trimming took off 3 bases at V and 1 base at J, with 6 bases between the two ends. This CDR3 is 14 amino acids long. The CDR3 spells CASSFLVNTGELFF. The CDR3 bases are TGTGCCAGCAGTTTTCTCGTGAACACCGGGGAGCTGTTTTTT.

The chain's CDR3 is CASSPGTGVNTGELFF. The CDR3 bases are TGTGCCAGCAGCCCCGGGACAGGGGTTAACACCGGGGAGCTGTTTTTT. V is TRBV6-2 or TRBV6-3 and J is TRBJ2-2; TRBD1 agrees at 10 bases. Germline V lookup: CDR1 MNHEY, CDR2 SVGEGT. The CDR3 runs to 16 residues. V lost 6 bases, J lost 2 bases, and 6 bases stayed unmatched.

J is TRBJ2-1 and V is TRBV5-1; the match to TRBD2 covers 7 bases. Germline CDR1 reads SGHRS; CDR2 reads YFSETQ. This CDR3 is 16 amino acids long. V shed 4 bases and J 3 bases; nucleotides not matched to a gene: 10. Written as DNA, the CDR3 is TGCGCCAGCAGCCCCTCTGGGGGGGGAGGCTACAATGAGCAGTTCTTC. This codes for CASSPSGGGGYNEQFF.